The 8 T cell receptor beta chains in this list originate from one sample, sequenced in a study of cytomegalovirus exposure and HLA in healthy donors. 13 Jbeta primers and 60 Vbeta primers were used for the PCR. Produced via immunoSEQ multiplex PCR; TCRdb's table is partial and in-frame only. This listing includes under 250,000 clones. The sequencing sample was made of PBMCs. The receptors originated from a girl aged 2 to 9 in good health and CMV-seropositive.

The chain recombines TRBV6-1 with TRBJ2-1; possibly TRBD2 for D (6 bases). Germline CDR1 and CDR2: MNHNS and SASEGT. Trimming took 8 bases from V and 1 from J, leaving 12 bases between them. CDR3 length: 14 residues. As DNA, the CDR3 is TGTGCCAGCTGTAGCGGAGCTTCCTACAATGAGCAGTTCTTC. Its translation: CASCSGASYNEQFF.

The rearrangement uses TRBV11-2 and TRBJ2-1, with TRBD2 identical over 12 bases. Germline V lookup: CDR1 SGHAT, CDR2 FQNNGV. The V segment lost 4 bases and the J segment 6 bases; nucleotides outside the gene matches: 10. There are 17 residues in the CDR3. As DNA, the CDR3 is TGTGCCAGCAGCTACAATCCGGGACTAGCGGGTACCAATGAGCAGTTCTTC. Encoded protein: CASSYNPGLAGTNEQFF.

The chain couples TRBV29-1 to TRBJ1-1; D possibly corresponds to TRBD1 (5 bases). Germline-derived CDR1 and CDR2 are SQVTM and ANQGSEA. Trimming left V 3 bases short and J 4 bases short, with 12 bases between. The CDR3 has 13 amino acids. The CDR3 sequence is CSVDGQGSTEAFF. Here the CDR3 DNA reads TGCAGCGTTGATGGGCAGGGCAGCACTGAAGCTTTCTTT.

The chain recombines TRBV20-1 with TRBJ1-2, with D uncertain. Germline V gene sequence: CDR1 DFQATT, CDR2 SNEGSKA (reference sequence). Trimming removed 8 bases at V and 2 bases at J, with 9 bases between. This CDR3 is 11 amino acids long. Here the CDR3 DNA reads TGCAGTTCCACAGAAAACTATGGCTACACCTTC. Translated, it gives CSSTENYGYTF.

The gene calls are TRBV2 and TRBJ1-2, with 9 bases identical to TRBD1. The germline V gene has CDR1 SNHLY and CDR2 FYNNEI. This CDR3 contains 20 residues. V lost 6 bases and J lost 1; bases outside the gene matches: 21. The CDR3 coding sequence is TGTGCCAGCAGGCACATGATACCCTCCGGGACAGGGACTATTAACTATGGCTACACCTTC. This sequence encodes CASRHMIPSGTGTINYGYTF.

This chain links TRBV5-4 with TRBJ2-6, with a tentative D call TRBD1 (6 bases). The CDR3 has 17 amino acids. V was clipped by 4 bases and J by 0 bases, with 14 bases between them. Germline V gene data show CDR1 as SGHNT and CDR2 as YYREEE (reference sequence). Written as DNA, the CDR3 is TGTGCCAGCAGCCCGCCGACAGGTAGCTCTGGGGCCAACGTCCTGACTTTC. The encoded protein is CASSPPTGSSGANVLTF.

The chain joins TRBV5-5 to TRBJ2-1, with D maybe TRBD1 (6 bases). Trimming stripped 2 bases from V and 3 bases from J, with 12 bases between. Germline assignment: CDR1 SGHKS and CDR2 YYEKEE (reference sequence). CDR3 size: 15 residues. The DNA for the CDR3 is TGTGCCAGCAGCTTTACGGGACAAGACTACAATGAGCAGTTCTTC. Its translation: CASSFTGQDYNEQFF.

CDR3 nucleotide sequence: TGCGCCAGCAGCCCCCTGACAGAATACAATGAGCAGTTCTTC. Translating gives CASSPLTEYNEQFF. V gene TRBV5-1 combines with J gene TRBJ2-1; D is perhaps TRBD1 (5 bases). Germline lookup yields CDR1 SGHRS and CDR2 YFSETQ. Trimming removed 4 bases at V and 4 bases at J, with 12 bases between. The CDR3 spans 14 residues.